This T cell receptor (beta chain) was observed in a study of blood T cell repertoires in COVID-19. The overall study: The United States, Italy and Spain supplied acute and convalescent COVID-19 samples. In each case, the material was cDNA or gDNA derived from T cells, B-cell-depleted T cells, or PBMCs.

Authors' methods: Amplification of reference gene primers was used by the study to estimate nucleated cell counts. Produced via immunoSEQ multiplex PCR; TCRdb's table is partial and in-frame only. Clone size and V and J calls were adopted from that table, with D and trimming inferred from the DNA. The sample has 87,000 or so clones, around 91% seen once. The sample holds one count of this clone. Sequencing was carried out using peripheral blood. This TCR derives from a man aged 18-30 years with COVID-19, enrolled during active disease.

CDR3 coding DNA: TGTGCCAGCAGCTTAGTATTGGCTAGCGGGGAGCTGTTTTTT. Protein: CASSLVLASGELFF. V is TRBV7-6 and J is TRBJ2-2; D unclear. There are 14 residues in the CDR3. Per the germline V gene, CDR1 is SGHVS and CDR2 is FNYEAQ. V gave up 1 base and J gave up 7 bases, with 10 bases separating them. Drawing the rest from reference TRBV7-6 and TRBJ2-2, the complete variable domain is GAGVSQSPRYKVTKRGQDVALRCDPISGHVSLYWYRQALGQGPEFLTYFNYEAQQDKSGLPNDRFSAERPEGSISTLTIQRTEQRDSAMYRCASSLVLASGELFFGEGSRLTVL.